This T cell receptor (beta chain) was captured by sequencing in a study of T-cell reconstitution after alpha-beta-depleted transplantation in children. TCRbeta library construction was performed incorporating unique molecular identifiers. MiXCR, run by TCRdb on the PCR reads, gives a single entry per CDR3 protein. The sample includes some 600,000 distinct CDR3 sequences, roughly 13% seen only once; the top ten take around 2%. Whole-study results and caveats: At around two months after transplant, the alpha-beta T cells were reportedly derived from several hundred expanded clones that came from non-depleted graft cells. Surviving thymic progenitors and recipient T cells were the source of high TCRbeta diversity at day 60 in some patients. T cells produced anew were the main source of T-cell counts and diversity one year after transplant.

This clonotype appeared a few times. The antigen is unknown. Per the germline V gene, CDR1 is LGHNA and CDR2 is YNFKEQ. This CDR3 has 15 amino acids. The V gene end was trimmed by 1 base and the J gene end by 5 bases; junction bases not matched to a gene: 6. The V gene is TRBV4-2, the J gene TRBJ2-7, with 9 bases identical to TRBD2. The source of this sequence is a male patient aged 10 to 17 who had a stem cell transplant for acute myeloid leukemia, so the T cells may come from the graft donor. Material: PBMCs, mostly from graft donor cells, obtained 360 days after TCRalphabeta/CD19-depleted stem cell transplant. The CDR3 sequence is CASSQAASGIHEQYF. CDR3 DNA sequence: TGTGCCAGCAGCCAAGCTGCTAGCGGGATCCACGAGCAGTACTTC.